This T cell receptor beta chain derives from a study of CD8+ T cells in alopecia areata. Treatment here: oral pan-JAK inhibitor, 5-10 mg twice daily. Trimming stripped 4 bases from V and 6 bases from J, with 12 bases between. CDR1 and CDR2 from the germline V gene are SGHTA and FQGNSA. The CDR3 contains 14 residues. Extraction of RNA preceded its reverse transcription into cDNA, which served as the sequencing template. Data came from immunoSEQ multiplex PCR; TCRdb stores just in-frame clones and leaves some out. The sample contains roughly 190,000 clones, more than 55% of which appear only once. Sequences were derived from CD4+ T cells sorted from blood, sampled around week 50, from a patient treated with tofacitinib. The chain recombines TRBV7-2 with TRBJ2-2; D unclear. This clonotype originated in a human donor with alopecia areata. The CDR3 DNA is TGTGCCAGCAGCTCCGATGGCCGGCCCGGGGAGCTGTTTTTT. Amino acid sequence: CASSSDGRPGELFF. Full variable domain (rest looked up from reference TRBV7-2 and TRBJ2-2): GAGVSQSPSNKVTEKGKDVELRCDPISGHTALYWYRQSLGQGLEFLIYFQGNSAPDKSGLPSDRFSAERTGGSVSTLTIQRTQQEDSAVYLCASSSDGRPGELFFGEGSRLTVL.